What follows are 5 T cell receptor beta chains derived from one specimen sequenced in a study of Graves' ophthalmopathy and Graves' hyperthyroidism. RNA served as the template for amplifying TCR beta CDR3 regions. A first-round RT-PCR used HTBI primers, followed by a second-round multiplex PCR. TCRdb re-derived calls from the multiplex PCR reads in MiXCR, one entry per CDR3 protein. The table shows 300,000 to 450,000 distinct CDR3 sequences, with about a sixth occurring only once. The sequenced material came from peripheral blood. These TCRs come from an adult woman with stable Graves' hyperthyroidism.

This clonotype was recorded many times. This chain joins TRBV6-1 and TRBJ2-7; 11 bases are shared with TRBD1. The germline V gene encodes CDR1 MNHNS and CDR2 SASEGT. V was clipped by 2 bases and J by 3 bases; unmatched bases: 3. The CDR3 has 15 amino acids. In DNA form, the CDR3 reads TGTGCCAGCAGTGAAAGGACAGGGGGCCTCTACGAGCAGTACTTC. This gives the protein CASSERTGGLYEQYF.

This chain uses TRBV5-1 with TRBJ2-2, with TRBD2 matching 9 bases. This CDR3 is 15 amino acids long. Germline CDR1 and CDR2: SGHRS and YFSETQ. The V segment lost 6 bases and the J segment 4 bases; nucleotides outside the gene matches: 7. This CDR3 is CASILLAGSTGELFF. CDR3 nucleotide sequence: TGCGCCAGCATTCTCCTAGCGGGATCCACCGGGGAGCTGTTTTTT.

The genes are TRBV20-1 and TRBJ2-3; 9 bases match TRBD2. The trim removed 3 bases at V and 5 bases at J, leaving 3 bases unmatched. The CDR3 covers 13 residues. Per germline, CDR1 DFQATT and CDR2 SNEGSKA (reference sequence). The CDR3 region is CSARTSGRDTQYF. CDR3 DNA sequence: TGCAGTGCTAGGACTAGCGGAAGAGATACGCAGTATTTT.

This clonotype was observed a handful of times. This chain links TRBV13 with TRBJ2-7; 7 bases map to TRBD2. Germline loops: CDR1 PRHDT, CDR2 FYEKMQ (reference sequence). Trimming at V came to 4 bases and at J to 5 bases, leaving 8 bases not matched to a gene. The CDR3 is 14 residues long. The CDR3 DNA reads as TGTGCCAGCAGCTCAATAGCGGGTGGGGACGAGCAGTACTTC. Its protein is CASSSIAGGDEQYF.

The rearrangement joins TRBV6-5 to TRBJ1-1; TRBD1 is a possible D gene (6 bases). V lost 2 bases and J lost 1, with 14 bases in between. This CDR3 region has 16 residues. The germline gives CDR1 MNHEY, CDR2 SVGAGI. CDR3 coding DNA: TGTGCCAGCAGTTACCTACAGGGCGCCCGGAACACTGAAGCTTTCTTT. Amino acids: CASSYLQGARNTEAFF.